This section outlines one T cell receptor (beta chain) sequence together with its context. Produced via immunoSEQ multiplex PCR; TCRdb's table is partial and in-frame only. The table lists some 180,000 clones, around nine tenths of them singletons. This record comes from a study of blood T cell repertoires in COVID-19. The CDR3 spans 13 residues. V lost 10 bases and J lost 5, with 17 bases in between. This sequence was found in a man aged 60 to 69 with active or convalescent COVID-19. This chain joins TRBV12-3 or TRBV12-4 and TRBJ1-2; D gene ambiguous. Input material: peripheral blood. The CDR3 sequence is CATSDALTYGYTF. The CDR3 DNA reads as TGTGCCACCTCGGATGCACTAACGTATGGCTACACCTTC.